The next 6 T cell receptor beta chains were all read from a single sample in a study of blood T cells in healthy people across ages. Combining a sample-barcoded 5' primer with a J-beta primer mix, a second PCR ran for about 7 to 12 cycles. Using its own MiXCR run on the 5' RACE reads, TCRdb lists one record per CDR3 protein. The repertoire holds some 890,000 distinct CDR3 sequences, with 25% to 35% as singletons. These data were likewise used in another study, on T cells of mothers and their children.

Sequenced material: blood. These receptors all stem from a woman aged 40 to 50 in good health.

In this sample, this clonotype turned up many times. The chain uses TRBV4-1 and TRBJ2-7, with no clear D. V was pared by 0 bases and J by 0 bases, with 6 bases between. The CDR3 totals 14 residues. The germline gives CDR1 MGHRA, CDR2 YSYEKL. CDR3 DNA: TGCGCCAGCAGCCAAGATTGGCACTCCTACGAGCAGTACTTC. Its protein is CASSQDWHSYEQYF.

The chain carries TRBV29-1 and TRBJ1-6; tentatively, D is TRBD1 (6 bases). Per germline, CDR1 SQVTM and CDR2 ANQGSEA. This CDR3 has 11 residues. CDR3 region: CSALEGGTLHF. The CDR3 DNA sequence: TGCAGTGCCCTCGAGGGGGGGACCCTCCACTTT.

V gene TRBV30 combines with J gene TRBJ2-5; 7 bases line up with TRBD1. The CDR3 has 13 residues. Germline CDR1 GTSNPN, CDR2 SVGIG (reference sequence). After removal of 2 bases from V and 4 bases from J, the junction contained 4 bases not matched to a gene. The CDR3 region is CAWSTNRGETQYF. The CDR3 region has the DNA TGTGCCTGGAGTACAAACAGGGGAGAGACCCAGTACTTC.

This chain joins TRBV20-1 and TRBJ2-3; TRBD2 aligns across 11 bases. The ends lost 6 bases at V and 4 bases at J; junction bases unmatched: 9. Germline V gene lookup returns CDR1 DFQATT and CDR2 SNEGSKA (reference sequence). The CDR3 runs 15 residues. The chain's CDR3 is CSAVVLAGEADTQYF. The CDR3 DNA reads as TGCAGTGCCGTCGTACTAGCGGGGGAGGCAGATACGCAGTATTTT.

The sample holds a few counts of this clonotype. The chain recombines TRBV4-1 with TRBJ1-1; TRBD1 might be the D (6 bases). The CDR3 has 17 amino acids. The germline CDR1 and CDR2 sequences are MGHRA and YSYEKL. V dropped 3 bases and J dropped 2 bases, with 19 bases sitting between them. The CDR3 bases are TGCGCCAGCAGCCATAAGGAATCCGGACAGTCTAACACTGAAGCTTTCTTT. It translates to CASSHKESGQSNTEAFF.

This clonotype has a count of ten or more. This chain connects TRBV3-1 to TRBJ2-5; D not resolved. CDR1 and CDR2 (germline): LGHDT, YNNKEL (reference sequence). Trimming took 1 base from V and 2 from J, leaving 5 bases between them. The CDR3 loop spans 13 amino acids. In DNA, the CDR3 is TGTGCCAGCAGCCAAGTACTACAAGAGACCCAGTACTTC. It translates to CASSQVLQETQYF.